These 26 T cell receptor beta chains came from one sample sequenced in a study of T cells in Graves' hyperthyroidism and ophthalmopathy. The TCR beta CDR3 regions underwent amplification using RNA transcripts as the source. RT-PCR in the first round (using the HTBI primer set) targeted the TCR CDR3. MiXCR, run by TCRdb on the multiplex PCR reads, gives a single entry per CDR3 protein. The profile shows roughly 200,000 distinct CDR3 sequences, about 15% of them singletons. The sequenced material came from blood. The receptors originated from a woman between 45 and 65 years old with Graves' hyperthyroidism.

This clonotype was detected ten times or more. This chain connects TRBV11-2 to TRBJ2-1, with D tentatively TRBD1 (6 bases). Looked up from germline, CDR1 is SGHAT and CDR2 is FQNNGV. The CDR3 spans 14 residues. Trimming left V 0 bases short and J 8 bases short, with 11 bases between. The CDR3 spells CASSLDIRGDEQFF. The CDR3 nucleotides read TGTGCCAGCAGCTTAGACATCAGGGGCGATGAGCAGTTCTTC. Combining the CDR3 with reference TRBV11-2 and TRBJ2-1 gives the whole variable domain EAGVAQSPRYKIIEKRQSVAFWCNPISGHATLYWYQQILGQGPKLLIQFQNNGVVDDSQLPKDRFSAERLKGVDSTLKIQPAKLEDSAVYLCASSLDIRGDEQFFGPGTRLTVL.

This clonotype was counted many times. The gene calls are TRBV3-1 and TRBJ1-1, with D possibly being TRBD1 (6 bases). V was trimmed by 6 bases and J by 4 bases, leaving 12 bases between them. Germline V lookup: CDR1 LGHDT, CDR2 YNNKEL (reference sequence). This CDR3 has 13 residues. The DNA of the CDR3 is TGTGCCAGCAGTCCCAAGGGGGGCACTGAAGCTTTCTTT. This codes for CASSPKGGTEAFF.

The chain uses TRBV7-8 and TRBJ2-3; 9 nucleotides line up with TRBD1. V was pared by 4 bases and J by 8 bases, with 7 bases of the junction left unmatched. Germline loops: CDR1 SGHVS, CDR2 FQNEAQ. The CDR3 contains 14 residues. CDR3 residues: CASSSSTGGITQYF. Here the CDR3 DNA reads TGTGCCAGCAGCTCCAGTACAGGGGGCATTACGCAGTATTTT.

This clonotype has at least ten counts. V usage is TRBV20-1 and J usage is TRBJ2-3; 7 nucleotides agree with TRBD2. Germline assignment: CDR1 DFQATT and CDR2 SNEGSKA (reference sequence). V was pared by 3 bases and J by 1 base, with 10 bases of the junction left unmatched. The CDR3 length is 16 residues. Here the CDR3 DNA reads TGCAGTGCTAGTCTTTGGGCGGGAGACGGCACAGATACGCAGTATTTT. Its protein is CSASLWAGDGTDTQYF.

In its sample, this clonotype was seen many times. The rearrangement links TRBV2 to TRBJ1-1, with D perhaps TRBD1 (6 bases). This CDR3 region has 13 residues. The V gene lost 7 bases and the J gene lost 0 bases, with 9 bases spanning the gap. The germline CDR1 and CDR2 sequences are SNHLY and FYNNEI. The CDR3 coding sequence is TGTGCCAGCAAGGGGGAGATGAACACTGAAGCTTTCTTT. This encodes CASKGEMNTEAFF. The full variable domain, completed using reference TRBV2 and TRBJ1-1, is EPEVTQTPSHQVTQMGQEVILRCVPISNHLYFYWYRQILGQKVEFLVSFYNNEISEKSEIFDDQFSVERPDGSNFTLKIRSTKLEDSAMYFCASKGEMNTEAFFGQGTRLTVV.

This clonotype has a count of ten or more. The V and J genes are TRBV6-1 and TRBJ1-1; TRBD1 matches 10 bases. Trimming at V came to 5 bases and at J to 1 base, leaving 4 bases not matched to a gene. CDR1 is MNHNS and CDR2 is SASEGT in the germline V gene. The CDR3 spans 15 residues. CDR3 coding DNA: TGTGCCAGCAGTAGACAGGGGGCGAAGAACACTGAAGCTTTCTTT. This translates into CASSRQGAKNTEAFF.

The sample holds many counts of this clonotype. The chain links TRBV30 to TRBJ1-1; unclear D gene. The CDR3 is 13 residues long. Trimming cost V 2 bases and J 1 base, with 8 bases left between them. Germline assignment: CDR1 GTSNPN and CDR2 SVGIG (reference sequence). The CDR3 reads CAWSRFENTEAFF. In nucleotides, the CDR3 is TGTGCCTGGAGTAGGTTCGAGAACACTGAAGCTTTCTTT. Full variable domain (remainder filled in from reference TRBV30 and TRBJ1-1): SQTIHQWPATLVQPVGSPLSLECTVEGTSNPNLYWYRQAAGRGLQLLFYSVGIGQISSEVPQNLSASRPQDRQFILSSKKLLLSDSGFYLCAWSRFENTEAFFGQGTRLTVV.

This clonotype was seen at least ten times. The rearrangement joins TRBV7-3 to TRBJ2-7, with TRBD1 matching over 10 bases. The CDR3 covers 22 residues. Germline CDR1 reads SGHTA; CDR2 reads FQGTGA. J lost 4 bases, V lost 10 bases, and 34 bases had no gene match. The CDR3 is CATLLQGQGILFASGGGYEQYF. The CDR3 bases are TGTGCCACCCTCCTGCAGGGACAGGGGATTCTTTTTGCTAGCGGAGGCGGGTACGAGCAGTACTTC.

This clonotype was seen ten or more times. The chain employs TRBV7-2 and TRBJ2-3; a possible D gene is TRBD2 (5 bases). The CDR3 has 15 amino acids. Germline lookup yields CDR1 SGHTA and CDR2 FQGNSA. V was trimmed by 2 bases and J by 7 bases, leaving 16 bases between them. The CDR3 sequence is CASSLYGVSMNTQYF. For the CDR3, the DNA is TGTGCCAGCAGCTTATACGGGGTATCTATGAATACGCAGTATTTT.

CDR3 DNA sequence: TGCAGTGCTAGGAGAGGGTATAGCAATCAGCCCCAGCATTTT. Amino acid sequence: CSARRGYSNQPQHF. The chain recombines TRBV20-1 with TRBJ1-5; D is unclear. CDR1 and CDR2 (germline): DFQATT, SNEGSKA (reference sequence). The V and J ends lost 3 bases and 0 bases respectively, with 9 bases between them. This CDR3 contains 14 residues.

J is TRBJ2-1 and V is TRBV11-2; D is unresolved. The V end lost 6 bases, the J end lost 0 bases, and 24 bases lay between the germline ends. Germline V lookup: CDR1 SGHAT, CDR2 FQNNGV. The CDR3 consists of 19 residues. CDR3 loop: CASSSFFNLRRLSYNEQFF. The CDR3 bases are TGTGCCAGCAGTTCTTTCTTCAACCTAAGGCGCCTCTCCTACAATGAGCAGTTCTTC.

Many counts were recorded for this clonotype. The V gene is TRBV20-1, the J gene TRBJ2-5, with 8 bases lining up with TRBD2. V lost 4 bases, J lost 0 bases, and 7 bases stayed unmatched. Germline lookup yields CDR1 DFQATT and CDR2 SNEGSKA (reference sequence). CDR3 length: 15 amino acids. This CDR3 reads CSAKAGGPYQETQYF. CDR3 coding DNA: TGCAGTGCTAAGGCGGGGGGACCGTACCAAGAGACCCAGTACTTC.

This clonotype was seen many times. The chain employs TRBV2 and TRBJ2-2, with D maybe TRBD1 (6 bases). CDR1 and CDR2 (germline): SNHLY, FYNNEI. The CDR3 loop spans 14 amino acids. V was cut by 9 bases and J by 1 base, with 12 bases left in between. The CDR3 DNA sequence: TGTGCCAGAGAGGCGACAGGGAACACCGGGGAGCTGTTTTTT. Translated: CAREATGNTGELFF.

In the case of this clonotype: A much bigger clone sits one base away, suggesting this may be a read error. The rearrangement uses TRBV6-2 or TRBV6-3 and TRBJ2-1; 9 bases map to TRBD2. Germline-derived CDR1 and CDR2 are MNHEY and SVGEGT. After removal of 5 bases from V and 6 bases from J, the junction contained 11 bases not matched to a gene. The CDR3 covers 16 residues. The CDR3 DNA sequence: TGTGCCAGCAGTGGGGCGGCGGGACTAGCACTCAATGAGCAGTTCTTC. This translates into CASSGAAGLALNEQFF.

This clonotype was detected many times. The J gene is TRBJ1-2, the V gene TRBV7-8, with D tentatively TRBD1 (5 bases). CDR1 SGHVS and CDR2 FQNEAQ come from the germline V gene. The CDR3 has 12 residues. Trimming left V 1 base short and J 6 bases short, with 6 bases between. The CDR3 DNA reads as TGTGCCAGCAGCTTAGTGGGGGATGGCTACACCTTC. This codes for CASSLVGDGYTF.

The CDR3 nucleotides are TGCAGCGTCCAGGGGCCAACTGAAGCTTTCTTT. Protein product: CSVQGPTEAFF. V is TRBV29-1 and J is TRBJ1-1, with D possibly being TRBD1 (6 bases). The V gene's germline CDR1 is SQVTM and CDR2 ANQGSEA. This CDR3 has 11 residues. V lost 6 bases to trimming and J lost 5 bases, with 10 bases between them.

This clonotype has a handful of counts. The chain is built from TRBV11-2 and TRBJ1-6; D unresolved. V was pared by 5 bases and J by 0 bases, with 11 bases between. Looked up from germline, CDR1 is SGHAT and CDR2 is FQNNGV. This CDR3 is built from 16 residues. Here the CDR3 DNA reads TGTGCCAGCAGCCCCCCCAGGAGCTCCTATAATTCACCCCTCCACTTT. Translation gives CASSPPRSSYNSPLHF.

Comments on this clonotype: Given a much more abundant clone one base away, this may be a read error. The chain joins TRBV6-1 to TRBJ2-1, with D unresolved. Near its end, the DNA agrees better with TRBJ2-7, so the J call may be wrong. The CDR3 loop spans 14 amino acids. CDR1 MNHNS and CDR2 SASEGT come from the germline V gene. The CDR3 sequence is CASTTVSSYNEQYF. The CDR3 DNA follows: TGTGCCAGCACTACGGTGAGCTCCTACAATGAGCAGTACTTC.

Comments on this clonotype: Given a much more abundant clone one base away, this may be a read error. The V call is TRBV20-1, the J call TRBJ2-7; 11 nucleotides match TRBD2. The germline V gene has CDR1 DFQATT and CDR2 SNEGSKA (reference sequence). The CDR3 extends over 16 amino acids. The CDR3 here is CSASKATSGRFFEEYF. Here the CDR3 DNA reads TGCAGTGCTAGCAAAGCCACTAGCGGGAGATTCTTCGAGGAGTACTTC.

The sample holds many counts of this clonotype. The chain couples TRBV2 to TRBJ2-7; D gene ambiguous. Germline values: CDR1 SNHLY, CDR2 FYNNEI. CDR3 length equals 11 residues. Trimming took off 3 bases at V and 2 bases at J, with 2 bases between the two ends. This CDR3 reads CASSEAYEQYF. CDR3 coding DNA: TGTGCCAGCAGTGAGGCCTACGAGCAGTACTTC.

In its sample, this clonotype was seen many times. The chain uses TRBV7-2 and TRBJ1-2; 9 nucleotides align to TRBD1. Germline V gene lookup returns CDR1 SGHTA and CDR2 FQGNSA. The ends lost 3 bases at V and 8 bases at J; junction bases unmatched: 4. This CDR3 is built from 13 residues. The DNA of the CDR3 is TGTGCCAGCAGCTTTGGACAGGGGAAAGGCTACACCTTC. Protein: CASSFGQGKGYTF.

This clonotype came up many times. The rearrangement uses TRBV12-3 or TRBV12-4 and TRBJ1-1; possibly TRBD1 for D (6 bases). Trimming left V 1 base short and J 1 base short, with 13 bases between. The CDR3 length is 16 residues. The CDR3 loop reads CASSLEVARGNTEAFF. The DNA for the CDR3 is TGTGCCAGCAGTTTAGAGGTGGCCAGGGGGAACACTGAAGCTTTCTTT.

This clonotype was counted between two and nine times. The CDR3 DNA is TGTGCCAGTAGTATAGGAAGGGCCACAGGGGTTAGTCAGCCCCAGCATTTT. Protein: CASSIGRATGVSQPQHF. This chain links TRBV19 with TRBJ1-5, with 7 positions matching TRBD1. Germline V CDR1 and CDR2: LNHDA, SQIVND (reference sequence). V dropped 1 base and J dropped 6; count of bases not matched to a gene: 12. The CDR3 spans 17 residues.

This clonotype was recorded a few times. CDR3 nucleotide sequence: TGTGCCAGCAGCTCCTCTAGCGGACTCTACGAGCAGTACTTC. It encodes CASSSSSGLYEQYF. The chain couples TRBV5-4 to TRBJ2-7; TRBD2 aligns across 7 bases. The trim removed 3 bases at V and 3 bases at J, leaving 6 bases unmatched. Germline lookup yields CDR1 SGHNT and CDR2 YYREEE (reference sequence). The CDR3 is 14 residues long. Full variable domain (remainder filled in from reference TRBV5-4 and TRBJ2-7): ETGVTQSPTHLIKTRGQQVTLRCSSQSGHNTVSWYQQALGQGPQFIFQYYREEENGRGNFPPRFSGLQFPNYSSELNVNALELDDSALYLCASSSSSGLYEQYFGPGTRLTVT.

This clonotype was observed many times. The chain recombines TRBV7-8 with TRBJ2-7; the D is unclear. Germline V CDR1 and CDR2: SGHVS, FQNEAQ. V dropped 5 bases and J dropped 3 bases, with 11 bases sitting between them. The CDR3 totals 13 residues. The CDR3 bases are TGTGCCAGCAGCCGCAACCGTGGCTACGAGCAGTACTTC. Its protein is CASSRNRGYEQYF.

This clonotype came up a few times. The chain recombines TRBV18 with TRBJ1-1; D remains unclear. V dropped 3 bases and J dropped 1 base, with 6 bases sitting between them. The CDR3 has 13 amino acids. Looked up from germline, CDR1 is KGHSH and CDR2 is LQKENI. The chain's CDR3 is CASSPIPNTEAFF. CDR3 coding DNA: TGTGCCAGCTCACCGATCCCGAACACTGAAGCTTTCTTT.